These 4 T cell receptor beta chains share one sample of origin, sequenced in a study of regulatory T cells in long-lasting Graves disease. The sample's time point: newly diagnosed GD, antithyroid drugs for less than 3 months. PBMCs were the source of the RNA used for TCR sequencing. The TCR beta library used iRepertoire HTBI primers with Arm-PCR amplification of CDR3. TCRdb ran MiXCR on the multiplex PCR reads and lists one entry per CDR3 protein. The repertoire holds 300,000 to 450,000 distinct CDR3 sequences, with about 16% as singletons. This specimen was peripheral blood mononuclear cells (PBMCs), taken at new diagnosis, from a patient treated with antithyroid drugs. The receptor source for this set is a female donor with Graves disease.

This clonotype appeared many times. The CDR3 region has the DNA TGTGCCACCAGTGACCCGGCGGGGCGAAACACCGGGGAGCTGTTTTTT. The encoded protein is CATSDPAGRNTGELFF. The V and J genes are TRBV24-1 and TRBJ2-2; D is possibly TRBD2 (6 bases). The CDR3 length is 16 residues. Germline V gene data show CDR1 as KGHDR and CDR2 as SFDVKD. The V end was cut by 4 bases, the J end by 2 bases, with 13 bases between.

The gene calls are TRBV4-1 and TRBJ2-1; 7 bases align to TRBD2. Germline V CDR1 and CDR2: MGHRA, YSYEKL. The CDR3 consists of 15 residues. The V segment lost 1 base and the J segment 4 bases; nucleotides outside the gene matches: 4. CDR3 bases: TGCGCCAGCAGCCAAGTACTAGCGCCTTACAATGAGCAGTTCTTC. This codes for CASSQVLAPYNEQFF.

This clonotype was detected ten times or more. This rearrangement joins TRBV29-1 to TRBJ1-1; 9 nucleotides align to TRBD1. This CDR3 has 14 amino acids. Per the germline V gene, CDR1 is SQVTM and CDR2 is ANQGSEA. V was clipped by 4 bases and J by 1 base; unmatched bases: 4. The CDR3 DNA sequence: TGCAGCGTTGCGGGGACAGGGAGGAACACTGAAGCTTTCTTT. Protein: CSVAGTGRNTEAFF.

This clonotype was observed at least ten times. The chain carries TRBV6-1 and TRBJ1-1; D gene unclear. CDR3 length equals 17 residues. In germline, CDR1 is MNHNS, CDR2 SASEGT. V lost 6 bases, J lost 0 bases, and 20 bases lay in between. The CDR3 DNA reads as TGTGCCAGCAGCCTTACGGACCCCGGGATTTTGAACACTGAAGCTTTCTTT. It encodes CASSLTDPGILNTEAFF.